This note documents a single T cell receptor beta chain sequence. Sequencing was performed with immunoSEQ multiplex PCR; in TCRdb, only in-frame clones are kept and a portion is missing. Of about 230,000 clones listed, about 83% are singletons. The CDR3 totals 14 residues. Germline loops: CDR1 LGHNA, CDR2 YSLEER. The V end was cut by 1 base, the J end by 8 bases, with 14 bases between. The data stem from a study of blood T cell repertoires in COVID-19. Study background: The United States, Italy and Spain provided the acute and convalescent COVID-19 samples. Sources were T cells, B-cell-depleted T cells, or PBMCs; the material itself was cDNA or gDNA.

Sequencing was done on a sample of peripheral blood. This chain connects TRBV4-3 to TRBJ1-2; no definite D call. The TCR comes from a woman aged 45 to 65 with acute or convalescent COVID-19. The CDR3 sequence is CASSQAVQSWGYTF. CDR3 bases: TGCGCCAGCAGCCAAGCTGTCCAAAGCTGGGGCTACACCTTC.